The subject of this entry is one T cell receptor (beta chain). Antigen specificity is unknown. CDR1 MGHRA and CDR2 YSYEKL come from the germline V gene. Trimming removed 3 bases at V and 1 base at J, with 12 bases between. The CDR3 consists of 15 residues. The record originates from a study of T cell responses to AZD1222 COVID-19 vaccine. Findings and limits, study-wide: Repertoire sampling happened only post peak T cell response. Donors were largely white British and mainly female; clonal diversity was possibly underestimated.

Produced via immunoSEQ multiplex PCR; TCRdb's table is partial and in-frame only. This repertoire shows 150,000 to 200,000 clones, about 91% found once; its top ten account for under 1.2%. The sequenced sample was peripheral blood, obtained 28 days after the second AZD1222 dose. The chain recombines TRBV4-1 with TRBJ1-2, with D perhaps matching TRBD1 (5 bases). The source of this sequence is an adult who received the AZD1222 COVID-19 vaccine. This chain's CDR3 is CASSQQGIGNYGYTF. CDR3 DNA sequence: TGCGCCAGCAGCCAGCAGGGAATTGGTAACTATGGCTACACCTTC.